This T cell receptor (beta chain) was documented in a study of T cells in Graves' hyperthyroidism and ophthalmopathy (dated 2019 in TCRdb). Some background on the complete study: To identify distinguishing TCR V-J signatures, a discovery cohort of around 100 patients was used, comprising 40 to 45 with Graves' ophthalmopathy and roughly 60 with stable Graves' hyperthyroidism. Following sampling, methimazole starting at 30 mg daily was given to hyperthyroidism patients, and high-dose intravenous methylprednisolone was given to ophthalmopathy patients. The approximately 97 discovery patients were randomly divided into training and test sets at a 7:3 ratio. Thyroid tissue and blood T-cell repertoires from over 5 Graves' hyperthyroidism patients were also compared in the study. According to the paper, TCR Vbeta CDR3 sequencing was carried out on approximately 140 peripheral blood samples, which came from over 40 ophthalmopathy, under 80 hyperthyroidism and approximately 17 progressor patients. Prospective prediction of ophthalmopathy was tested in an independent validation cohort consisting of some 20 hyperthyroidism patients and approximately 16 patients who later progressed to ophthalmopathy. The paper's findings and limits, for the study overall: During validation, the model predicted progression to ophthalmopathy a median of around six months ahead of onset, with roughly 65% sensitivity and roughly 75% specificity. Most expanded thyroid clonotypes (frequency above 0.001) were also detected in blood, suggesting blood repertoires may reflect thyroid immune responses. A 13 V-J signature model separated ophthalmopathy from stable hyperthyroidism, with over 85% sensitivity and 81.08% specificity in cross-validation and 80%/75% in testing. Sample size was not statistically predetermined, and investigators were not blinded to group allocation.

TCR beta CDR3 regions were amplified from RNA transcripts. For the first round of RT-PCR on the TCR CDR3, the HTBI primer set was used together with the Qiagen OneStep RT-PCR kit. Libraries were constructed in a second round of multiplex PCR, after which size selection and purification were carried out. Libraries were sequenced paired-end with 100 bp reads on an Illumina HiSeq2000. From the authors' description of their analysis: Raw data were processed with SOAPnuke, discarding reads with adapters, uncalled bases, mean Phred below 15, or no exact constant-primer or identifier match. High-quality paired reads were merged with COPE v1.2.5, and unique nucleotide sequences were defined as clonotypes. MiTCR v1.1 was used to align the clonotypes against IMGT TRBV, TRBD and TRBJ reference segments. Analysis was restricted to V-J combinations with a frequency above 0.0001, which covered 99.2% of repertoires. The TCS score was defined as the ratio of F50 (clonal expansion) to E x V (chaos), calculated using BLOSUM62-based TCRdist between CDR3 peptides within each V-J. Welch's t-statistics and random forest reduced 514 V-J features to about 13, which were used in a naive Bayes classifier (R e1071). The Morisita-Horn index was used to measure how similar the thyroid and blood repertoires were. TCRdb trimmed public reads at Q25 via fastp, called clones via MiXCR and kept in-frame beta chains. Each entry is one CDR3 protein sequence, shown with its most common DNA and genes. TCRdb's processing, not the authors' own work, is the source of the V and J calls. The sample table holds tens of thousands of distinct CDR3 sequences, of which about 53% were seen once. The ten largest clones capture 34% of the sample.

Stable Graves' hyperthyroidism was defined as the absence of progression to ophthalmopathy over 18 months of follow-up. Hyperthyroidism patients were aged 18 to 65 years and newly diagnosed, with disease duration of less than 2 months. Patients with uncontrolled infections, other autoimmune diseases, pregnancy or lactation were excluded. Diagnoses were based on clinical symptoms, serum thyroxine and TRAb, thyroid ultrasound and orbital computed tomography. Trizol reagent was used to extract total RNA, and RNA quality was then checked on an Agilent 2100 Bioanalyzer. This clonotype was observed many times. It has no known antigen specificity. Within one base of it there is no much larger clone, and no base qualities were kept. The clonotype originates from a man aged 18 to 30 with Graves' hyperthyroidism. The specimen sequenced was peripheral blood or thyroid tissue (not recorded which).

The CDR3 reads CASTDSSYEQYF. In nucleotide form, the sequence is TGTGCCAGCACCGATTCTTCCTACGAGCAGTACTTC. Recombination linked TRBV6-2 or TRBV6-3 to TRBJ2-7; no D gene can be assigned with confidence. V was cut back by 7 bases and J by 1 base, leaving a gap of 8 bases between them. The CDR3 numbers 12 residues from cysteine through phenylalanine. Only the CDR3 part of the read is kept: 36 bases, read in frame from the first base. The germline V gene provides CDR1 MNHEY and CDR2 SVGEGT.